Listed here are 18 T cell receptor beta chains from one sample, sequenced in a study of T-cell memory formation after mild COVID-19. TCRdb recomputed calls from the 5' RACE reads with MiXCR, one row per CDR3 protein. The sample has hundreds of thousands of distinct CDR3 sequences, about 15% seen once. The sample comprised PBMCs or a T cell subset sorted from them (not recorded which). These receptors were obtained from a man between 18 and 35 years old who had mild COVID-19 (a few samples of this study predate the infection). Cell type and time point are not known.

This chain connects TRBV18 to TRBJ1-1; D is uncertain. The CDR3 runs 13 residues. Per the germline V gene, CDR1 is KGHSH and CDR2 is LQKENI. The germline V and J ends were trimmed by 3 bases and 2 bases, with 7 bases remaining between them. DNA for the CDR3: TGTGCCAGCTCACCTCAGAGTAACACTGAAGCTTTCTTT. Residues: CASSPQSNTEAFF.

V and J are TRBV10-1 and TRBJ2-7; D perhaps matches TRBD2 (5 bases). This CDR3 is 14 amino acids long. Germline loops: CDR1 WNHNN, CDR2 SYGVQD (reference sequence). The ends were cut back, 3 bases at V and 5 bases at J, with 14 bases in the middle. The CDR3 coding sequence is TGCGCCAGCAGTGAAACCCTAGGGCGGGACGAGCAGTACTTC. It codes for CASSETLGRDEQYF.

The chain employs TRBV29-1 and TRBJ2-2; D gene uncertain. V was clipped by 6 bases and J by 1 base, with 21 bases between them. Germline V gene lookup returns CDR1 SQVTM and CDR2 ANQGSEA. The CDR3 contains 17 residues. The CDR3 DNA sequence: TGCAGCGTCTCCTACAGCAGAGGCTCTTTGAACACCGGGGAGCTGTTTTTT. As protein: CSVSYSRGSLNTGELFF.

This clonotype appeared a few times. This chain joins TRBV3-1 and TRBJ2-7; no reliable D call. The CDR3 spans 13 residues. V dropped 4 bases and J dropped 7 bases, with 14 bases sitting between them. Germline V gene sequence: CDR1 LGHDT, CDR2 YNNKEL (reference sequence). CDR3 bases: TGTGCCAGCAGCCGTGTGGATGGATGGGAGCAGTACGTC. It translates to CASSRVDGWEQYV.

This clonotype appeared a few times. The chain uses TRBV4-2 and TRBJ2-1, with D uncertain. This CDR3 region has 17 residues. The germline CDR1 and CDR2 sequences are LGHNA and YNFKEQ. The V and J ends lost 1 base and 0 bases respectively, with 13 bases between them. CDR3 in DNA: TGTGCCAGCAGCCAAGTATACGGGTCGAGCTCCTACAATGAGCAGTTCTTC. Amino acids: CASSQVYGSSSYNEQFF.

This clonotype was picked up many times. The rearrangement joins TRBV5-1 to TRBJ2-5, with D hard to call. The CDR3 extends over 11 amino acids. The germline V gene has CDR1 SGHRS and CDR2 YFSETQ. Trimming stripped 4 bases from V and 2 bases from J, with 3 bases between. The CDR3 here is CASSQQETQYF. In nucleotides, the CDR3 is TGCGCCAGCAGCCAACAAGAGACCCAGTACTTC.

This clonotype was seen a handful of times. This chain connects TRBV10-1 to TRBJ2-1, with D tentatively TRBD1 (6 bases). In germline, CDR1 is WNHNN, CDR2 SYGVQD (reference sequence). The CDR3 extends over 14 amino acids. Trimming removed 4 bases from V and 3 bases from J, with 10 bases in between. For the CDR3, the DNA is TGCGCCAGCAGTGCAGCAGGGGACTACAATGAGCAGTTCTTC. It yields the protein CASSAAGDYNEQFF.

The chain recombines TRBV5-1 with TRBJ1-2, with TRBD1 matching 8 bases. V shed 4 bases and J 8 bases; nucleotides not matched to a gene: 7. The CDR3 is 13 residues long. CDR1 and CDR2 from the germline V gene are SGHRS and YFSETQ. The CDR3 coding sequence is TGCGCCAGCAGCGAGGACAGGGCTTGGGGCTACACCTTC. It is translated as CASSEDRAWGYTF.

The J gene is TRBJ1-3, the V gene TRBV12-3 or TRBV12-4; a weak D match, TRBD1 (6 bases). The CDR3 is 15 amino acids. The V end lost 1 base, the J end lost 3 bases, and 10 bases lay between the germline ends. This chain's CDR3 is CASSLGRGYGNTIYF. The CDR3 coding sequence is TGTGCCAGCAGTTTAGGCAGGGGATATGGAAACACCATATATTTT.

The chain is built from TRBV19 and TRBJ2-3; D is perhaps TRBD2 (6 bases). CDR3 size: 13 residues. Per germline, CDR1 LNHDA and CDR2 SQIVND (reference sequence). V lost 6 bases and J lost 14, with 21 bases in between. CDR3 nucleotide sequence: TGTGCCAGTAGACCAGCCGGGACTCCGAGGGTGTATTTT. It codes for CASRPAGTPRVYF.

This clonotype was observed at least ten times. V and J are TRBV29-1 and TRBJ2-3; 10 nucleotides line up with TRBD2. V lost 4 bases and J lost 6; bases outside the gene matches: 4. The CDR3 extends over 13 amino acids. CDR1 and CDR2 from the germline V gene are SQVTM and ANQGSEA. The CDR3 nucleotides are TGCAGCGTTGTCCTAGCGGGGGTCGATACGCAGTATTTT. This codes for CSVVLAGVDTQYF.

This sequence joins TRBV6-5 and TRBJ2-5, with 8 bases matching TRBD2. J lost 0 bases, V lost 2 bases, and 5 bases had no gene match. The CDR3 extends over 16 amino acids. Germline values: CDR1 MNHEY, CDR2 SVGAGI. The CDR3 DNA sequence: TGTGCCAGCAGTTACGGGGGCGGGGGGTACCAAGAGACCCAGTACTTC. It translates to CASSYGGGGYQETQYF.

The chain couples TRBV4-2 to TRBJ1-4; 7 nucleotides agree with TRBD1. Looked up from germline, CDR1 is LGHNA and CDR2 is YNFKEQ. Trimming cost V 4 bases and J 5 bases; bases outside gene matches: 7. CDR3 length: 15 residues. Written as DNA, the CDR3 is TGTGCCAGCAGCCTAGGGAGGGGACAGAATGAAAAACTGTTTTTT. The encoded protein is CASSLGRGQNEKLFF.

This rearrangement joins TRBV20-1 to TRBJ2-1; D may be TRBD1 (6 bases). Trimming stripped 3 bases from V and 3 bases from J, with 12 bases between. The CDR3 runs 14 residues. The germline V gene encodes CDR1 DFQATT and CDR2 SNEGSKA (reference sequence). DNA for the CDR3: TGCAGTGCTAGGGACAGTGGGATCTACAATGAGCAGTTCTTC. This encodes CSARDSGIYNEQFF.

This clonotype has just a few counts. The chain recombines TRBV7-2 with TRBJ2-5; 7 bases line up with TRBD2. This CDR3 has 14 amino acids. J gave up 5 bases and V 7 bases, and 10 bases lay outside the gene matches. Germline V gene data show CDR1 as SGHTA and CDR2 as FQGNSA. CDR3 residues: CASTRVGGKETQYF. CDR3 DNA sequence: TGTGCCAGCACCAGGGTGGGGGGGAAGGAGACCCAGTACTTC.

The chain couples TRBV12-3 or TRBV12-4 to TRBJ2-3; 7 bases are a match to TRBD2. This CDR3 region has 18 residues. J lost 5 bases, V lost 8 bases, and 22 bases had no gene match. CDR3 sequence reads: CASGRNPGGGPRGDTQYF. Written as DNA, the CDR3 is TGTGCCAGCGGAAGAAACCCGGGCGGGGGACCCCGGGGAGATACGCAGTATTTT.

This clonotype has only a few counts. The V and J genes are TRBV7-8 and TRBJ2-1; 7 positions agree with TRBD2. V lost 5 bases to trimming and J lost 2 bases; unmatched junction nucleotides: 18. CDR1 is SGHVS and CDR2 is FQNEAQ in the germline V gene. This CDR3 has 19 amino acids. CDR3 DNA: TGTGCCAGCAGCGCCGAAGCCTTGCGGGGGATATCAACCTACAATGAGCAGTTCTTC. Translating gives CASSAEALRGISTYNEQFF.

The V call is TRBV4-1, the J call TRBJ1-1, with D tentatively TRBD1 (5 bases). The CDR3 totals 14 residues. V dropped 4 bases and J dropped 5 bases, with 14 bases sitting between them. Germline values: CDR1 MGHRA, CDR2 YSYEKL. The CDR3 bases are TGCGCCAGCAGCCCCCTCGGGGGGAGGACTGAAGCTTTCTTT. Translating gives CASSPLGGRTEAFF.